A selection of T cell receptor beta chains follows, all from one sample in a study of shared clonotypes between healthy human individuals. Sequenced by immunoSEQ multiplex PCR; TCRdb stores in-frame clones only, minus some. The profile shows about 690,000 clones, about 90% of them singletons. Specimen: memory CD8+ T cells from PBMCs. These receptors all come from a man between 18 and 29 years old in good health. Some clones in this sample may be carry-over from other donors' samples. CDR3s include the opening cysteine and the closing phenylalanine or tryptophan. A D gene is named only where the DNA matches it firmly. Only some rows state a clone size, as once, few, many or a class for expanded clones.

TRBV7-9,NA,NA,TRBJ2-1,TGTGCCAGCAGCTCAAAAGGGGGTAGCTACAATGAGCAGTTCTTC,CASSSKGGSYNEQFF
TRBV27,NA,few,TRBJ1-1,TGTGCCAGCGGGTCAAGCACTGAAGCTTTCTTT,CASGSSTEAFF
TRBV27,TRBD2,NA,TRBJ2-1,TGTGCCAGCAGTCCGGGACTAGCTCTTGATGAGCAGTTCTTC,CASSPGLALDEQFF
TRBV4-3,NA,NA,TRBJ1-1,TGCGCCAGCAGCCAACCTACGTCCCGTGTGTACACTGAAGCTTTCTTT,CASSQPTSRVYTEAFF
TRBV11-2,NA,NA,TRBJ2-5,TGTGCCAGCAGCTTACGACTAGACGCAGAGACCCAGTACTTC,CASSLRLDAETQYF
TRBV27,TRBD1,NA,TRBJ1-1,TGTGCCAGCAGGTCTATAGGGACAGGGGGCGCAATCTACACTGAAGCTTTCTTT,CASRSIGTGGAIYTEAFF
TRBV29-1,NA,NA,TRBJ2-7,TGCAGCGCCGTACTAGCTCCTAACGTCTACGAGCAGTACTTC,CSAVLAPNVYEQYF
TRBV5-1,TRBD1,NA,TRBJ1-2,TGCGCCAGCAGCTTTCTGGACAGGGGAGACGGCTACACCTTC,CASSFLDRGDGYTF
TRBV6-5,NA,NA,TRBJ1-6,TGTGCCAGCAGTTACCAGGGGTCTAATTCACCCCTCCACTTT,CASSYQGSNSPLHF
TRBV28,TRBD2,NA,TRBJ2-7,TGTGCCAGCAGTTTAGCGGGGGGACCGACGACTGAGTACTTC,CASSLAGGPTTEYF
TRBV28,TRBD2,NA,TRBJ2-1,TGTGCCAGCAGCCCAGGACTAGCGGGATACGGGGAGCAGTTCTTC,CASSPGLAGYGEQFF
TRBV7-9,TRBD1,NA,TRBJ2-7,TGTGCCAGCAGCAGAGGACGAGGGACAGGGGAGTACGAGCAGTACTTC,CASSRGRGTGEYEQYF
TRBV27,NA,NA,TRBJ2-7,TGTGCCAGCCAGGCAGCAGGGTGGTACGAGCAGTACTTC,CASQAAGWYEQYF
TRBV15,NA,NA,TRBJ2-3,TGTGCCACCAGCGACGGAACTCTCCGCTACACAGATACGCAGTATTTT,CATSDGTLRYTDTQYF
TRBV19,TRBD2,NA,TRBJ2-1,TGTGCCAGTAGTATCGGCGGGAGACTCTACAATGAGCAGTTCTTC,CASSIGGRLYNEQFF
TRBV30,NA,few,TRBJ2-7,TGTGCCTGGAGCCTAGACTACGAGCAGTACTTC,CAWSLDYEQYF
TRBV15,NA,NA,TRBJ1-5,TGTGCCACCAGCATGTGGGGGGCCAGTCTACTTCATCAGCCCCAGCATTTT,CATSMWGASLLHQPQHF
TRBV11-1,TRBD1,NA,TRBJ2-7,TGTGCCAGCAGCTTTGCTCGGGGGACAGGGTGGAACGAGCAGTACTTC,CASSFARGTGWNEQYF
TRBV5-4,NA,once,TRBJ2-7,TGTGCCAGCAGACTCCGGGGTAGCTCCTACGAGCAGTACTTC,CASRLRGSSYEQYF
TRBV28,NA,NA,TRBJ1-1,TGTGCCAGCAGTCCACCTCTGGTGGGGACTGAAGCTTTCTTT,CASSPPLVGTEAFF
TRBV19,NA,NA,TRBJ2-7,TGTGCCAGTAGTATTGCAGGGGGGCTTTACTACGAGCAGTACTTC,CASSIAGGLYYEQYF
TRBV4-3,TRBD2,NA,TRBJ2-1,TGCGCCAGCAGCCAAGAGAGGAACGCGGGAGGGCCGACAAAGTATGAGCAGTTCTTC,CASSQERNAGGPTKYEQFF
TRBV14,TRBD2,NA,TRBJ2-3,TGTGCCAGCAGCCAAGGGTGGCCTAGCGGGAGTACAGATACGCAGTATTTT,CASSQGWPSGSTDTQYF
TRBV27,NA,once,TRBJ2-7,TGTGCCAGCAGTACAGCGAGCTCCTACGAGCAGTACTTC,CASSTASSYEQYF
TRBV27,NA,NA,TRBJ1-1,TGTGCCAGCAGTGCCAGAGGAGTCAGTACCATGAACACTGAAGCTTTCTTT,CASSARGVSTMNTEAFF
TRBV19,NA,NA,TRBJ2-4,TGTGCCAGTAGTGGGGCCGGCGCCAAAAACATTCAGTACTTC,CASSGAGAKNIQYF
TRBV7-9,NA,NA,TRBJ1-4,TGTGCCAGCAGCTTAGGCAGACAGGTCCAGGAGGGAAAACTGTTTTTT,CASSLGRQVQEGKLFF
TRBV7-9,TRBD2,NA,TRBJ2-7,TGTGCCAGCAGCCCGATAGCGGGTGAGCAGTACTTC,CASSPIAGEQYF
TRBV4-2,TRBD2,NA,TRBJ2-7,TGTGCCAGCAGCCGACTGAGACCGGGACTAGCGGACTCCTACGAGCAGTACTTC,CASSRLRPGLADSYEQYF
TRBV9,NA,NA,TRBJ2-1,TGTGCCAGCAGCCCGGGACTTTACAATGAGCAGTTCTTC,CASSPGLYNEQFF
TRBV6-5,TRBD1,NA,TRBJ2-2,TGTGCCAGCAGTTACGGGGACAGGAACACCGGGGAGCTGTTTTTT,CASSYGDRNTGELFF
TRBV27,NA,NA,TRBJ2-4,TGTGCCACCGCTGACAGGCGTTGGGACATTCAGTACTTC,CATADRRWDIQYF
TRBV18,NA,once,TRBJ1-1,TGTGCCAGCTCACCAGTAGGGAACACTGAAGCTTTCTTT,CASSPVGNTEAFF
TRBV7-3,NA,NA,TRBJ2-3,TGTGCCAGCAGTCTGTCAAGCACAGATACGCAGTATTTT,CASSLSSTDTQYF
TRBV27,NA,NA,TRBJ1-1,TGTGCCAGCAGTTTTAGACAGATGAACACTGAAGCTTTCTTT,CASSFRQMNTEAFF
TRBV9,NA,NA,TRBJ2-7,TGTGCCAGCAGCGGGGGGGACCCTGCCTACGAGCAGTACTTC,CASSGGDPAYEQYF
TRBV28,TRBD2,once,TRBJ2-7,TGTGCCAGCACCCTTCTGACTAGCGGGGAGACAGCCTACGAGCAGTACTTC,CASTLLTSGETAYEQYF
TRBV25-1,NA,NA,TRBJ2-1,TGTGCCAGCAGTGAATTGGGCCGATACAATGAGCAGTTCTTC,CASSELGRYNEQFF
TRBV19,NA,NA,TRBJ2-1,TGTGCCAGTAGTACTGACAGAAGCTCCTACAATGAGCAGTTCTTC,CASSTDRSSYNEQFF
TRBV28,NA,NA,TRBJ1-1,TGTGCCAGCAGTTTAATAGGGAGGCTGGGGAGTGAAGCTTTCTTT,CASSLIGRLGSEAFF
TRBV6-1,TRBD1,NA,TRBJ2-2,TGTGCCATCAGTGAAAGCAGGGGGCTAGCCGGGGAGCTGTTTTTT,CAISESRGLAGELFF
TRBV27,NA,NA,TRBJ2-1,TGTGCCAGCCGCTTAGGGATTTACAATGAGCAGTTCTTC,CASRLGIYNEQFF
TRBV4-1,TRBD2,NA,TRBJ2-1,TGCGCCAGCAGCCAGGCCGGGACTAGCGGGAATGAGCAGTTCTTC,CASSQAGTSGNEQFF
TRBV5-6,NA,NA,TRBJ1-2,TGTGCCAGCAGCTTGGTGGTGTCTAACTATGGCTACACCTTC,CASSLVVSNYGYTF
TRBV19,NA,NA,TRBJ2-7,TGTGCCAGTAGTATGGATCTGGGGCCTTACGAGCAGTACTTC,CASSMDLGPYEQYF
TRBV27,NA,NA,TRBJ1-3,TGTGCCAGCAGGCAGTCCCGGGGTTCTGGAAACACCATATATTTT,CASRQSRGSGNTIYF
TRBV2,TRBD1,once,TRBJ2-7,TGTGCCAGCAGGCACAGGGGGTACGAGCAGTACTTC,CASRHRGYEQYF
TRBV6-1,TRBD1,NA,TRBJ2-5,TGTGCCAGCAGTGAAAAGACAGGGGTAGAGACCCAGTACTTC,CASSEKTGVETQYF
TRBV27,NA,NA,TRBJ1-5,TGTGCCAGCAGTTTAACCCGGGACAATCAGCCCCAGCATTTT,CASSLTRDNQPQHF
TRBV11-2,NA,NA,TRBJ1-5,TGTGCCAGCAGCTCCTCCCCCCTCCGGCAGCCCCAGCATTTT,CASSSSPLRQPQHF